These 5 T cell receptor beta chains were all obtained from the same sample, sequenced in a study of CD8 T cells in ankylosing spondylitis. Findings of the study overall: A TCR beta motif made of fewer than ten highly homologous variants seemed typical of ankylosing spondylitis blood.

Their antigens are not known. MiXCR was run by TCRdb on the 5' RACE reads, yielding one entry per CDR3 protein. The sample includes hundreds of thousands of distinct CDR3 sequences, approximately 10% of them seen just once. Sequenced material: blood, either unsorted or a sorted T cell fraction (not recorded which). The receptor set was obtained from a male donor with ankylosing spondylitis.

This clonotype appeared a few times. This rearrangement joins TRBV5-1 to TRBJ2-6; D remains unclear. The ends were cut back, 0 bases at V and 2 bases at J, with 9 bases in the middle. From germline, CDR1 is SGHRS and CDR2 YFSETQ. There are 16 residues in the CDR3. The CDR3 is CASSLVGSAGANVLTF. Here the CDR3 DNA reads TGCGCCAGCAGCTTGGTAGGATCTGCTGGGGCCAACGTCCTGACTTTC.

This clonotype has at least ten counts. The chain combines TRBV4-3 with TRBJ2-2; no clear D. The CDR3 loop spans 16 amino acids. The ends were cut back, 0 bases at V and 7 bases at J, with 15 bases in the middle. The germline CDR1 and CDR2 sequences are LGHNA and YSLEER. The CDR3 DNA is TGCGCCAGCAGCCAAGATTCAAGGATCCTGGGCGGGGAGCTGTTTTTT. Encoded protein: CASSQDSRILGGELFF.

This clonotype came up a few times. The V gene is TRBV20-1, the J gene TRBJ2-7; D is undetermined. The germline CDR1 and CDR2 sequences are DFQATT and SNEGSKA (reference sequence). The CDR3 is 14 amino acids. The germline V and J ends were trimmed by 0 bases and 3 bases, with 12 bases remaining between them. The CDR3, as DNA: TGCAGTGCTAGAGACTTGAGGCGGAACTACGAGCAGTACTTC. Translating gives CSARDLRRNYEQYF.

This clonotype has a handful of counts. The chain links TRBV15 to TRBJ1-3; TRBD1 is a possible D gene (5 bases). Germline lookup yields CDR1 LNHNV and CDR2 YYDKDF (reference sequence). The CDR3 has 13 residues. The V and J ends lost 0 bases and 6 bases respectively, with 6 bases between them. The CDR3 sequence: CATSRDRENTIYF. The CDR3 region has the DNA TGTGCCACCAGCAGAGACAGGGAAAACACCATATATTTT.

Many counts were recorded for this clonotype. This chain uses TRBV29-1 with TRBJ2-1; 9 nucleotides match TRBD1. V lost 6 bases to trimming and J lost 8 bases; unmatched junction nucleotides: 8. The germline gives CDR1 SQVTM, CDR2 ANQGSEA. CDR3 length: 13 residues. CDR3 coding DNA: TGCAGCGTCGCCGGGACAGGGATCCATGAGCAGTTCTTC. This codes for CSVAGTGIHEQFF.